This T cell receptor (beta chain) was found in a study of T cells after yellow fever vaccination. In the study overall: Low-cell-number fractions were prepared with SMART-Seq v4 Ultra Low Input.

This CDR3 comprises 15 residues. In germline, CDR1 is MNHNS, CDR2 SASEGT. Unmatched junction bases numbered 9, after V lost 4 bases and J lost 7 bases. Study-level findings and limits: Most primary-vaccination clones recurred post-booster (around 97% CD4, 88% CD8). Only a minor proportion of clonotypes was detected across both CD4 and CD8 compartments.

TCR cDNA, made by 5'RACE template switching, carried an added universal primer site and UMIs. TCRdb reanalysed the 5' RACE reads using MiXCR and keeps one entry per CDR3 protein. The sample records 450,000 to 600,000 distinct CDR3 sequences, roughly 13% being singletons. Turning to this clonotype: Its antigen is not identified.

The chain has TRBV6-1 and TRBJ2-7; 11 nucleotides agree with TRBD2. This specimen consisted of PBMCs, obtained on the day of the yellow fever booster vaccination. The receptor's source is a young man who received the YFV17D yellow fever vaccine. The CDR3 nucleotides are TGTGCCAGCAGTGCCTCCACTAGCGGGAGAGGTGAGCAGTACTTC. Encoded protein: CASSASTSGRGEQYF.